This TCR beta chain was obtained from a study of cytomegalovirus exposure and HLA in healthy donors (TCRdb year 2017). For the study in its entirety: An earlier analysis of roughly 500 of the donors reported 276 Gb of sequence data and 117 million unique TCR beta sequences from roughly 200 million T cells. A later analysis re-examined previously published TCR beta repertoires from about 670 donors and added high-resolution HLA genotyping to investigate patterns of TCR occurrence. The study profiled the T cell repertoires of under 850 subjects by immunosequencing and related them to cytomegalovirus serostatus. In a later genetic analysis, genome-wide SNP genotypes for about three fifths of the 666 donors were used, and that subset was treated as a discovery cohort. In an earlier analysis of 587 of the donors, high-throughput TCR beta sequencing was used to judge whether each TCR beta V gene segment behaved as functional or pseudogenic. An early release that covered 640 HLA-typed donors contained about 300 gigabases of sequencing data and around 85 million unique TCR sequences. Typing coverage differed by locus: A, B, C, DRB1 and DQB1 were typed in roughly 620-630 donors, DQA1 in approximately 520, DPA1 in 600 to 610, and DPB1 in 400 to 490. Along with the roughly 670-subject first cohort, a separate validation cohort of over 90 different subjects was used. Among a few hundred genotyped donors of the cohort, an average of around 240,000 unique TCR beta nucleotide sequences were sequenced per donor, about a sixth of them non-productive. The genetic ancestry cluster associated with self-reported Caucasian donors included about 84% of the roughly 400 genotyped donors. Because of strong linkage in the cohort, 5 or 6 DR-DQ haplotypes were treated as single units for association and clustering. The aim of the study was to test whether cataloging public T cell receptors could identify signatures of past pathogen exposure. In the later analysis, no new phenotypic data were used to find candidate immune exposures; instead, reliance was placed on TCR beta sequences and their occurrence across donors. To predict cytomegalovirus infection status, the study combined high-throughput TCR immunosequencing, statistical association of individual TCRs with disease status, and machine learning. Alongside the repertoire data, information on donor age, sex, ethnicity and CMV serostatus was compiled. Both class I and class II loci were covered by HLA typing, at four-digit resolution. All discovery cohort repertoires had been generated on a single sequencing platform. Overall study results and their limits: The presence/absence analyses assumed that sequencing depth was roughly uniform across donors, and that assumption may not be true. In an earlier analysis of fewer than 750 of the donors, most TCR beta V segments were observed in productive rearrangements about 87% or about 30% of the time, broadly matching IMGT annotations. Correlated functional status among segregating V segments might be attributable to linkage disequilibrium, but an unknown experimental factor could not be ruled out. The 87-base-pair reads could not distinguish some IMGT-functional V segments, including TRBV6-2 and TRBV6-3, so those segments were excluded. Most TCR sequences were seen in very few donors, while some public TCRs were found in many individuals. When HLA alleles, especially DR and DQ, strongly co-occurred, TCR associations were difficult to assign to individual alleles. Compared with equally common non-associated chains, HLA-associated TCR beta chains in a later analysis were more clonally expanded and had lower generation probabilities. In a later genetic analysis, fewer N-insertions in productive TCRs were reported among donors in an Asian-associated ancestry cluster than the roughly 670-donor mean. Several of the top co-occurrence clusters appeared to be linked to parvovirus B19, influenza, CMV and Epstein-Barr virus, according to a later analysis. According to a later analysis, most CMV-associated TCR beta chains appeared to be HLA-restricted, and the HLA associations seemed to be driven largely by CMV exposure. A total of 164 TCR beta chains were listed by the study as associated with cytomegalovirus. In a later genetic analysis, a missense DCLRE1C variant was associated with V-gene and J-gene trimming of TCR beta chains, and the association was replicated in an independent cohort. Specific HLA alleles were associated with 15,000 to 20,000 TCR beta sequences at a false discovery rate of 0.05 in a later analysis. A further reported finding was that TCR beta sequences accurately predicted the HLA-A and HLA-B alleles for most subjects in the first cohort. Because HLA typing was missing for some donors at each locus, association tests included only the typed subset. According to the authors, the approach could potentially be generalized to other disease states and immunological phenotypes. Three of the identified cytomegalovirus-associated TCR beta chains were confirmed in vitro to be specific for cytomegalovirus antigens. Immune exposure information for the cohort was limited to CMV serostatus. The cohort was sequenced for TCR beta chains only, and without alpha or paired-chain data the features that could be detected were limited. A cluster of highly shared sequence variants was judged likely to represent a technical artifact of the sequencing pipeline. Cytomegalovirus status was reported to be diagnosed by the classifier with high specificity and sensitivity in both the original and validation cohorts. In a later analysis, TCR association rates were found to vary across HLA loci, with the most associated TCRs seen for DRB1 alleles and the fewest for HLA-C alleles. Seventeen rarely observed V segments, including chromosome 9 orphons, were excluded from the earlier analysis of several hundred of the donors because counts were too low.

In total, roughly 670 healthy bone marrow donors made up the cohort. All cohort members were sampled while nominally healthy, although unrecorded immune exposures were likely present. The donor was CMV seropositive and was included in the group of 250 to 300 seropositive cohort members. Every donor gave a peripheral blood sample, and the peripheral blood mononuclear cells from that sample were used for TCR beta sequencing. The Qiagen DNeasy Blood Extraction Kit was used to extract genomic DNA from the blood cell samples. From cysteine to phenylalanine, the CDR3 is 12 amino acids long. The kept DNA is CDR3 alone, 36 bases in frame from the first base. CDR1 and CDR2 are read off the germline V gene as SGDLS and YYNGEE. Library creation used the immunoSEQ multiplex PCR assay. A mixture of 60 forward primers for TCR Vbeta segments and 13 reverse primers for TCR Jbeta segments was used in the multiplex PCR. Amplification of the CDR3 region of rearranged TCR beta genes was performed with a multiplex PCR assay on genomic DNA. On the Illumina HiSeq System, the amplified TCR beta libraries were sequenced as 87-base-pair reads. In the original analysis: In a later analysis, about 80 million unique TCR beta chains were counted across the roughly 670 repertoires, and some 10 million of these chains were shared by at least two donors. A nearest-neighbor algorithm error-corrected the raw reads and collapsed the reads into unique sequences, merging closely related sequences to remove PCR and sequencing errors. V, D and J gene segments were assigned by aligning CDR3 sequences to IMGT reference sequences. For a sequence to be retained, a match of at least six nucleotides was required to both a V gene segment and a J gene segment. A rearrangement was called productive if the CDR3 had no stop codons and remained in frame with V and J, and every other rearrangement was called non-productive. CDR3 was defined according to IMGT convention as the region running from the second conserved V-encoded cysteine to the conserved J-encoded phenylalanine. In an earlier analysis of around 640 of the donors, sequences lacking an unambiguous match to a single V gene segment were excluded. An earlier analysis of several hundred of the donors called V segments functional above 56.7% productive rearrangements and segregating when the between-donor standard deviation exceeded 5%. A statistical classification framework was built to diagnose cytomegalovirus status from the catalog of TCR beta chain sequences. V and J gene assignment, in a later analysis, came from comparing TCR nucleotide sequences with IMGT/GENE-DB human TR gene sequences. A later analysis assigned CDR3 sequences and most-parsimonious VDJ recombination scenarios with the TCRdist pipeline. A later analysis defined each TCR beta chain by its CDR3 amino acid sequence plus V-gene family, and excluded reads lacking a unique V-gene family. A later analysis removed several hundred highly shared, low-generation-probability nucleotide sequences to deal with suspected cross-contamination and a sequencing artifact. In a later analysis, a clonal expansion index for each public chain was calculated from normalized within-repertoire ranks of inferred template counts. In a later analysis, generation probabilities were computed with a VDJ recombination model fitted to out-of-frame rearrangements, and the resulting probabilities were checked against IGoR. In a later analysis, TCR-TCR, TCR-HLA and TCR-CMV co-occurrence was scored with hypergeometric tests, and a repertoire-size bias correction was applied to TCR pairs. False discovery rates were estimated in a later analysis by permuting HLA or CMV assignments 20 times. In a later analysis, co-occurring TCRs were grouped with DBSCAN, and TCRdist sequence similarity was added when clustering was performed within HLA-allele-positive subsets. Co-occurrence clustering excluded repertoires with fewer than 30,000 or more than 120,000 public chains, plus five with anomalous nucleotide sharing. TCRdb holds this immuneACCESS table with in-frame rearrangements only. Some clones are missing; in checked studies, unresolved V genes explain under half, and the rest has no known cause. V and J calls and clone size are given by that table; D and trimming were obtained from the DNA. The sample has 65,000 to 90,000 clones on record, nearly 80% of them singletons. The top ten clonotypes cover roughly 8.9% of the sample.

This clone was observed a handful of times. Its target antigen remains unknown. Base-call qualities are not available, and no considerably larger clone is one nucleotide away. The TCR sequence derives from a woman aged 40 to 50 in good health and CMV-seropositive. In this chain, TRBV9 is recombined with TRBJ2-7; the D gene cannot be named for sure. The tail of the sequence fits TRBJ2-1 better, so the J call may be wrong. Material: PBMCs. The nucleotide sequence reads as follows: TGTGCCAGCAGCGCGACTCAGAATGAGCAGTTCTTC. This translates into CASSATQNEQFF.